This passage covers 15 T cell receptor beta chains from one sample sequenced in a study of shared clonotypes between healthy human individuals. The protocol was immunoSEQ multiplex PCR, while the TCRdb copy is restricted to in-frame clones and leaves out a portion. The table includes over a million clones, around 97% detected once. Sequenced input: naive CD4+ T cells sorted from blood. The subset here: CD45RA+ positively selected. These receptors all stem from a man aged 30 to 45 in good health.

The CDR3 spells CASSVTSGRLQETQYF. The CDR3 nucleotides read TGTGCCAGCAGTGTGACTAGCGGGAGGTTACAAGAGACCCAGTACTTC. The chain uses TRBV2 and TRBJ2-5; 13 positions agree with TRBD2. This CDR3 comprises 16 residues. Looked up from germline, CDR1 is SNHLY and CDR2 is FYNNEI. Trimming removed 4 bases from V and 2 bases from J; junction bases left unmatched: 4. The full variable domain, completed using reference TRBV2 and TRBJ2-5, is EPEVTQTPSHQVTQMGQEVILRCVPISNHLYFYWYRQILGQKVEFLVSFYNNEISEKSEIFDDQFSVERPDGSNFTLKIRSTKLEDSAMYFCASSVTSGRLQETQYFGPGTRLLVL.

This clone has just a few counts. The rearrangement joins TRBV5-1 to TRBJ1-2; 7 positions agree with TRBD1. Germline-derived CDR1 and CDR2 are SGHRS and YFSETQ. The CDR3 sequence is 15 residues long. J gave up 2 bases and V 4 bases, and 8 bases lay outside the gene matches. CDR3 loop: CASSPDRAPNYGYTF. CDR3 bases: TGCGCCAGCAGCCCCGACAGGGCCCCAAACTATGGCTACACCTTC.

In this sample, this clone turned up once. The chain is built from TRBV29-1 and TRBJ2-7, with 9 bases matching TRBD2. The CDR3 runs 12 residues. Germline assignment: CDR1 SQVTM and CDR2 ANQGSEA. Unmatched junction bases numbered 5, after V lost 7 bases and J lost 4 bases. This CDR3 is CSAGTSWYEQYF. CDR3 in DNA: TGCAGCGCCGGGACTAGCTGGTACGAGCAGTACTTC.

The V gene is TRBV6-1, the J gene TRBJ2-7; 9 nucleotides line up with TRBD1. CDR1 and CDR2 (germline): MNHNS, SASEGT. CDR3 size: 13 residues. V was clipped by 5 bases and J by 3 bases; unmatched bases: 2. CDR3 sequence: CASSWTGDYEQYF. In DNA, the CDR3 is TGTGCCAGCAGTTGGACAGGGGACTACGAGCAGTACTTC.

The gene calls are TRBV27 and TRBJ2-2; 14 bases match TRBD2. J was trimmed by 6 bases and V by 8 bases; bases with no gene match: 5. Germline V lookup: CDR1 MNHEY, CDR2 SMNVEV (reference sequence). The length of the CDR3 is 15 residues. CDR3 residues: CASRPGLAGAGELFF. The DNA of the CDR3 is TGTGCCAGCCGACCGGGACTAGCGGGAGCCGGGGAGCTGTTTTTT.

V gene TRBV5-1 combines with J gene TRBJ2-3; D perhaps matches TRBD2 (6 bases). In germline, CDR1 is SGHRS, CDR2 YFSETQ. This CDR3 contains 16 residues. Trimming removed 2 bases at V and 4 bases at J, with 17 bases between. The DNA of the CDR3 is TGCGCCAGCAGCTTCCGGGGGACGTCGGTTTCAGATACGCAGTATTTT. Translated: CASSFRGTSVSDTQYF.

In the case of this clone: This sample includes further DNA sequences coding for the same CDR3. The rearrangement links TRBV2 to TRBJ2-6, with no clear D. V shed 6 bases and J shed 0 bases, with 9 bases lying between them. The CDR3 consists of 15 residues. CDR1 and CDR2 from the germline V gene are SNHLY and FYNNEI. The CDR3 loop reads CASSGQSSGANVLTF. The CDR3 DNA reads TGTGCCAGCAGCGGTCAGAGCTCTGGGGCCAACGTCCTGACTTTC.

The gene calls are TRBV5-1 and TRBJ2-7; TRBD1 matches 7 bases. The germline V gene has CDR1 SGHRS and CDR2 YFSETQ. This CDR3 region has 13 residues. Trimming cost V 5 bases and J 3 bases; bases outside gene matches: 5. The CDR3 region is CASRPGQSYEQYF. The CDR3 DNA follows: TGCGCCAGCAGACCGGGACAGAGCTACGAGCAGTACTTC.

This chain uses TRBV5-4 with TRBJ2-7, with TRBD2 as a possible D gene (5 bases). This CDR3 contains 13 residues. The V gene's germline CDR1 is SGHNT and CDR2 YYREEE (reference sequence). The V end lost 0 bases, the J end lost 3 bases, and 7 bases lay between the germline ends. The DNA of the CDR3 is TGTGCCAGCAGCTTGGCGGGGATCTACGAGCAGTACTTC. Translating gives CASSLAGIYEQYF.

The V call is TRBV6-1, the J call TRBJ1-5; D is ambiguous. In germline, CDR1 is MNHNS, CDR2 SASEGT. V lost 3 bases to trimming and J lost 3 bases, with 9 bases between them. The CDR3 has 14 amino acids. CDR3 sequence reads: CASSDPPPNQPQHF. DNA for the CDR3: TGTGCCAGCAGTGACCCTCCCCCCAATCAGCCCCAGCATTTT.

The table lists this clone with a count of one. The chain links TRBV28 to TRBJ2-7; tentatively, D is TRBD2 (5 bases). This CDR3 is built from 14 residues. Trimming cost V 7 bases and J 2 bases, with 15 bases left between them. Germline values: CDR1 MDHEN, CDR2 SYDVKM. As DNA, the CDR3 is TGTGCCAGCACCCCGGGTGCGGGCACCTACGAGCAGTACTTC. Amino acids: CASTPGAGTYEQYF.

This chain links TRBV29-1 with TRBJ2-7; 9 bases are shared with TRBD1. This CDR3 has 15 amino acids. Germline CDR1 SQVTM, CDR2 ANQGSEA. With 5 bases clipped from V and 3 bases from J, the junction kept 11 bases outside the gene matches. This CDR3 reads CSVLGHRGLFYEQYF. The CDR3 nucleotides read TGCAGCGTTTTGGGTCACAGGGGGCTTTTCTACGAGCAGTACTTC.

The chain couples TRBV5-1 to TRBJ2-1; 9 bases are shared with TRBD2. Germline trimming cut 0 bases from V and 7 bases from J; bases unmatched to any gene: 8. CDR3 size: 16 residues. CDR1 is SGHRS, CDR2 YFSETQ, per germline. The CDR3 loop is CASSLAGSGRLNEQFF. The CDR3 DNA sequence: TGCGCCAGCAGCTTGGCGGGTAGCGGGAGATTGAATGAGCAGTTCTTC.

This clone was detected once. The chain is built from TRBV27 and TRBJ1-5, with D maybe TRBD1 (5 bases). The CDR3 covers 13 residues. Trimming left V 5 bases short and J 3 bases short, with 8 bases between. Germline values: CDR1 MNHEY, CDR2 SMNVEV (reference sequence). CDR3 DNA sequence: TGTGCCAGCAGTGCGACAGACAATCAGCCCCAGCATTTT. Its protein is CASSATDNQPQHF.

The CDR3 DNA reads TGTGCCAGTACCCATCTGGGTAGCAATCAGCCCCAGCATTTT. It is translated as CASTHLGSNQPQHF. The chain couples TRBV19 to TRBJ1-5; D unresolved. Germline V lookup: CDR1 LNHDA, CDR2 SQIVND (reference sequence). This CDR3 has 14 residues. The V and J ends lost 7 bases and 0 bases respectively, with 10 bases between them.